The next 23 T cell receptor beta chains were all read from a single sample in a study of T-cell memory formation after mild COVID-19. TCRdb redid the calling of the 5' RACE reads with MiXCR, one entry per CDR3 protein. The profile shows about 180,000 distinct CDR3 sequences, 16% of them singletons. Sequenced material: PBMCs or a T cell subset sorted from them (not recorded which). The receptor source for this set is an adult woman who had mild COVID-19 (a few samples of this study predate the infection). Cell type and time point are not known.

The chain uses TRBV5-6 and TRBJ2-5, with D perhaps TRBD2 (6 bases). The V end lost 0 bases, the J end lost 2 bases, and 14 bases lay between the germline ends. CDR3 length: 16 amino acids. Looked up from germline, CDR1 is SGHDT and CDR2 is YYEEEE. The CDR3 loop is CASSLALALGQETQYF. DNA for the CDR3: TGTGCCAGCAGCTTGGCACTAGCACTCGGTCAAGAGACCCAGTACTTC.

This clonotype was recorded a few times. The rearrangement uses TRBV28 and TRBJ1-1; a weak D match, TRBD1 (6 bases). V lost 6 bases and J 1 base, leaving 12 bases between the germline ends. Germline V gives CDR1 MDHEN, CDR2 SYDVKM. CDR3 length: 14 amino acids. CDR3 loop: CASSITTGNTEAFF. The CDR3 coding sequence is TGTGCCAGCAGCATAACGACAGGGAACACTGAAGCTTTCTTT.

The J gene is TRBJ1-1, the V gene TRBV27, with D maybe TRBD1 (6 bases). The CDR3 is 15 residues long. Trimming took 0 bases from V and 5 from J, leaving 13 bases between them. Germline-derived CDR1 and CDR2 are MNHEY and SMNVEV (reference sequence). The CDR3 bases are TGTGCCAGCAGTTTATCGGGGCAGGGGAGGACTGAAGCTTTCTTT. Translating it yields CASSLSGQGRTEAFF.

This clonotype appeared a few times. The DNA of the CDR3 is TGTGCCTGGAACAGAGACAATCAGCCCCAGCATTTT. This translates into CAWNRDNQPQHF. The chain has TRBV30 and TRBJ1-5; no firm D call. The V gene lost 4 bases and the J gene lost 3 bases, with 7 bases spanning the gap. CDR3 length: 12 amino acids. Per the germline V gene, CDR1 is GTSNPN and CDR2 is SVGIG (reference sequence).

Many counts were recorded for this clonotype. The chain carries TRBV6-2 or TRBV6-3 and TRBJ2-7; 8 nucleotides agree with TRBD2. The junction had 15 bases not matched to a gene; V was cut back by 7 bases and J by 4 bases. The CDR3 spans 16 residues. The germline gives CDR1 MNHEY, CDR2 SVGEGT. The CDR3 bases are TGTGCCAGCACTCCCCCTGGGAGCGGGAGACGTTACGAGCAGTACTTC. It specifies CASTPPGSGRRYEQYF.

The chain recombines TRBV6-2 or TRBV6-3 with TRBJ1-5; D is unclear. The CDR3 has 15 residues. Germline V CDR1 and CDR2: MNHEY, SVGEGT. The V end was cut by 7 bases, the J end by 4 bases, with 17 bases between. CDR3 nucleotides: TGTGCCAGCATTCTGACTCCCCGAGGGAATCAGCCCCAGCATTTT. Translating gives CASILTPRGNQPQHF.

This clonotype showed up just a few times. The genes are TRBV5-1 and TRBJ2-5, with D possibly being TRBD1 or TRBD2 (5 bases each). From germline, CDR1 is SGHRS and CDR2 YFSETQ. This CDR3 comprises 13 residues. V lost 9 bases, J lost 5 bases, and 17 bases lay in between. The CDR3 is CATARDQGETQYF. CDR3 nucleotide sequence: TGCGCCACCGCCCGGGACCAAGGGGAGACCCAGTACTTC.

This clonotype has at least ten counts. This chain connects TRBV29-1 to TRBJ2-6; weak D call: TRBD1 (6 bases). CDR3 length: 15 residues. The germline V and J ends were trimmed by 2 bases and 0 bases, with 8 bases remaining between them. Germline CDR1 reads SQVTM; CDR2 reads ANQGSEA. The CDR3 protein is CSVETGSSGANVLTF. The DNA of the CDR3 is TGCAGCGTTGAAACAGGGAGCTCTGGGGCCAACGTCCTGACTTTC.

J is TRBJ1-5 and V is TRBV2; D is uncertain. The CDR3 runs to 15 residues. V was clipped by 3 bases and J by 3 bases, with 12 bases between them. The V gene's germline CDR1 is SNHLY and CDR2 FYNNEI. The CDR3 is CASSEFVSVNQPQHF. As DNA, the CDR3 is TGTGCCAGCAGTGAGTTCGTGTCAGTCAATCAGCCCCAGCATTTT.

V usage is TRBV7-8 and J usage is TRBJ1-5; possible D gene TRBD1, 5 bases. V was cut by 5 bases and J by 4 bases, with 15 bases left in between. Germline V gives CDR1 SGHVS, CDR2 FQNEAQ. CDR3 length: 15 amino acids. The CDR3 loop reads CASSPGKGWNQPQHF. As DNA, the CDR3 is TGTGCCAGCAGCCCTGGTAAGGGGTGGAATCAGCCCCAGCATTTT.

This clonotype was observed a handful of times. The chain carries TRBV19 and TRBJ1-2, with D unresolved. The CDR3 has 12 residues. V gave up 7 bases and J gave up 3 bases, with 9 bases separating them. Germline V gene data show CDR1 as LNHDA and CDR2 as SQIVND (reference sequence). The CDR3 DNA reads TGTGCCAGTACTCGGAATGACTATGGCTACACCTTC. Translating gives CASTRNDYGYTF. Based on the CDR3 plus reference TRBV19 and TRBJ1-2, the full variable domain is DGGITQSPKYLFRKEGQNVTLSCEQNLNHDAMYWYRQDPGQGLRLIYYSQIVNDFQKGDIAEGYSVSREKKESFPLTVTSAQKNPTAFYLCASTRNDYGYTFGSGTRLTVV.

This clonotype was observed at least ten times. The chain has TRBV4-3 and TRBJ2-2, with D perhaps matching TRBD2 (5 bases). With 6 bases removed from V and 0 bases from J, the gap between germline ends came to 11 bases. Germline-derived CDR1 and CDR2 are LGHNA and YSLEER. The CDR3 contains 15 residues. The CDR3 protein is CASRVEEANTGELFF. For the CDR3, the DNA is TGCGCCAGCAGAGTTGAGGAGGCGAACACCGGGGAGCTGTTTTTT.

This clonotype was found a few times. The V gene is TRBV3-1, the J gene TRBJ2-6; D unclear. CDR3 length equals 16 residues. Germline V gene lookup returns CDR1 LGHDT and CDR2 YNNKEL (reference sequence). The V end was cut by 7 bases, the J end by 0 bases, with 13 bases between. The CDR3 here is CASTYETGSGANVLTF. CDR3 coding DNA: TGTGCCAGCACCTACGAGACGGGCTCTGGGGCCAACGTCCTGACTTTC.

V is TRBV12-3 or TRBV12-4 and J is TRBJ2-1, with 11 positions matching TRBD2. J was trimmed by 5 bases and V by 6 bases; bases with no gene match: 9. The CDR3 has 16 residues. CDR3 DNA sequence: TGTGCCAGCAGCTTTAGCGGGAGGGCCCCGAACAATGAGCAGTTCTTC. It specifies CASSFSGRAPNNEQFF.

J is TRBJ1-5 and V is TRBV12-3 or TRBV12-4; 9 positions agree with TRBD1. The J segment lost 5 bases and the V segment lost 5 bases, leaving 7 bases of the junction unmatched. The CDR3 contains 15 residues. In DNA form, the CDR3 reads TGTGCCAGCAGTGCGGACAGGGGTGGGTATCAGCCCCAGCATTTT. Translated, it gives CASSADRGGYQPQHF.

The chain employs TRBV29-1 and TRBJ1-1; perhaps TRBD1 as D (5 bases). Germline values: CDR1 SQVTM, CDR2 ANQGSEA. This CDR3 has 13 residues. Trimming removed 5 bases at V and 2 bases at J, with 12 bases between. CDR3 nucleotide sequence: TGCAGCGTTATGACAGTTATTAACACTGAAGCTTTCTTT. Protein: CSVMTVINTEAFF. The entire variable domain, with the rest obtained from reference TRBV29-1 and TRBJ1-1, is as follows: SAVISQKPSRDICQRGTSLTIQCQVDSQVTMMFWYRQQPGQSLTLIATANQGSEATYESGFVIDKFPISRPNLTFSTLTVSNMSPEDSSIYLCSVMTVINTEAFFGQGTRLTVV.

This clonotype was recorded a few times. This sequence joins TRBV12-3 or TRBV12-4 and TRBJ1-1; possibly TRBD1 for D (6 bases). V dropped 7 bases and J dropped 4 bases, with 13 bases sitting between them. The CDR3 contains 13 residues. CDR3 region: CASNQQGATEAFF. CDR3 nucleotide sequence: TGTGCCAGCAATCAACAGGGAGCCACTGAAGCTTTCTTT.

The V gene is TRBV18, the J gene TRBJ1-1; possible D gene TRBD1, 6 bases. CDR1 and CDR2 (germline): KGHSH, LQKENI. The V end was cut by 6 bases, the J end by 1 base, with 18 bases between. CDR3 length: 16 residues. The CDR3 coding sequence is TGTGCCAGCTCCCTCCACGGGGGGCAGGAGAACACTGAAGCTTTCTTT. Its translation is CASSLHGGQENTEAFF.

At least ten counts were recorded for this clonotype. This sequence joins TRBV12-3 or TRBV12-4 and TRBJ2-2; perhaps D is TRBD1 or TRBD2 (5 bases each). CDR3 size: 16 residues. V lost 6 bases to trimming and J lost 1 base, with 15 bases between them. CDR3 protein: CASSRDRRGNTGELFF. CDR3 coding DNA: TGTGCCAGCAGCCGGGACCGGCGCGGGAACACCGGGGAGCTGTTTTTT.

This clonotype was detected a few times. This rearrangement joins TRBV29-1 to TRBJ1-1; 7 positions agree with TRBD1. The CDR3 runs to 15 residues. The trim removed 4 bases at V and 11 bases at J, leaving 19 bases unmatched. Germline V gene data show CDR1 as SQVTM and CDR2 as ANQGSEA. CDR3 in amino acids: CSVARGGAKQTVAFF. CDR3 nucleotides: TGCAGCGTTGCCAGAGGGGGCGCGAAACAGACCGTGGCTTTCTTT.

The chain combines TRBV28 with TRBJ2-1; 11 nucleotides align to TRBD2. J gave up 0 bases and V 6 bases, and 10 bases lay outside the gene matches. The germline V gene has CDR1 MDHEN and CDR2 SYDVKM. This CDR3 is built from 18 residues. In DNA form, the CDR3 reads TGTGCCAGCAGACCGAGGGTACTAGCGGGAGACTCCTACAATGAGCAGTTCTTC. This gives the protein CASRPRVLAGDSYNEQFF.

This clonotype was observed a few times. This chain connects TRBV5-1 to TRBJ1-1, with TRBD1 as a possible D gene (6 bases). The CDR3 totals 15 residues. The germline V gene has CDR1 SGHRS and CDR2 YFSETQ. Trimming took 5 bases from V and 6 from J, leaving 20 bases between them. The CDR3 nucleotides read TGCGCCAGCAGATGGTCCATGGGGGGGCGGGCTGAAGCTTTCTTT. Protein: CASRWSMGGRAEAFF.

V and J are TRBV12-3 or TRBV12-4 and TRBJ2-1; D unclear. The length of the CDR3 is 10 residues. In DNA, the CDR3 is TGTGCTTCCAGGAAGAATGAGCAGTTCTTC. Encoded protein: CASRKNEQFF.